The 21 T cell receptor beta chains below were found in one sample sequenced in a study of shared clonotypes between healthy human individuals. Here immunoSEQ multiplex PCR was the method, and the copy in TCRdb shows in-frame clones only, minus some. The sample shows fewer than 850,000 clones, 90% of them seen only once. The sample comprised memory CD8+ T cells from PBMCs. Subset of the sample: CD45RO+ cells pooled with CCR7-negative TemRA cells. The receptors derive from a man aged 18 to 35 in good health. Some clones in this sample may be carry-over from other donors' samples.

The chain recombines TRBV28 with TRBJ2-5; D possibly corresponds to TRBD1 (5 bases). Trimming cost V 6 bases and J 4 bases, with 15 bases left between them. Germline CDR1 MDHEN, CDR2 SYDVKM. The length of the CDR3 is 14 residues. CDR3 sequence (DNA): TGTGCCAGCAGGGGGCAGGGTGGGATAGAGACCCAGTACTTC. It encodes CASRGQGGIETQYF.

This clone was counted at least ten times. V usage is TRBV4-3 and J usage is TRBJ2-1; weak D call: TRBD2 (6 bases). Per germline, CDR1 LGHNA and CDR2 YSLEER. V was trimmed by 3 bases and J by 5 bases, leaving 14 bases between them. This CDR3 spans 15 amino acids. The CDR3 DNA reads as TGCGCCAGCAGCCATGTCCGGGACTGGGACAATGAGCAGTTCTTC. Protein sequence: CASSHVRDWDNEQFF.

The chain is built from TRBV4-1 and TRBJ1-1; D unresolved. Germline CDR1 and CDR2: MGHRA and YSYEKL. CDR3 length: 14 amino acids. Trimming removed 4 bases at V and 5 bases at J, with 14 bases between. CDR3 sequence: CASSLTGELTEAFF. CDR3 DNA sequence: TGCGCCAGCAGCCTAACTGGGGAGCTAACTGAAGCTTTCTTT.

The rearrangement uses TRBV28 and TRBJ2-4, with TRBD2 as a possible D gene (6 bases). Germline V lookup: CDR1 MDHEN, CDR2 SYDVKM. The CDR3 runs 15 residues. Trimming stripped 7 bases from V and 1 base from J, with 14 bases between. CDR3 sequence reads: CASNPARGAKNIQYF. Here the CDR3 DNA reads TGTGCCAGCAACCCCGCGCGGGGTGCCAAAAACATTCAGTACTTC.

Comment on this clone: Other DNA variants within this sample encode the same CDR3. CDR3 DNA sequence: TGTGCCAGCAGCGCTGGGGCGAATGAGCAGTTCTTC. It specifies CASSAGANEQFF. This rearrangement joins TRBV9 to TRBJ2-1, with D possibly matching TRBD1 (5 bases). The CDR3 consists of 12 residues. Per germline, CDR1 SGDLS and CDR2 YYNGEE. V was shortened by 3 bases and J by 7 bases, with 8 bases between the two germline ends.

As DNA, the CDR3 is TGCGCCAGCAGCTTTAGCTTATCGGCAGTAAAGGGATGGGACACTGAAGCTTTCTTT. Translation: CASSFSLSAVKGWDTEAFF. This chain links TRBV5-1 with TRBJ1-1; no clear D. CDR3 length: 19 amino acids. In germline, CDR1 is SGHRS, CDR2 YFSETQ. The ends were cut back, 2 bases at V and 3 bases at J, with 26 bases in the middle.

The chain carries TRBV15 and TRBJ2-2, with 10 nucleotides matching TRBD2. The CDR3 is 16 residues long. The germline CDR1 and CDR2 sequences are LNHNV and YYDKDF (reference sequence). Trimming removed 5 bases from V and 5 bases from J; junction bases left unmatched: 8. CDR3 amino acids: CATSRGLAEGTGELFF. In nucleotides, the CDR3 is TGTGCCACCAGCCGCGGACTAGCGGAGGGTACCGGGGAGCTGTTTTTT. Supplemented by reference TRBV15 and TRBJ2-2, the full variable domain reads DAMVIQNPRYQVTQFGKPVTLSCSQTLNHNVMYWYQQKSSQAPKLLFHYYDKDFNNEADTPDNFQSRRPNTSFCFLDIRSPGLGDTAMYLCATSRGLAEGTGELFFGEGSRLTVL.

A remark on this clone: Within the sample, other DNA sequences also encode this same CDR3. This sequence joins TRBV7-9 and TRBJ1-2, with unresolved D. V was cut by 1 base and J by 5 bases, with 5 bases left in between. The CDR3 is 12 amino acids. Germline CDR1 reads SEHNR; CDR2 reads FQNEAQ (reference sequence). CDR3 in amino acids: CASSLVSYGYTF. The CDR3 coding sequence is TGTGCCAGCAGCTTAGTGAGTTATGGCTACACCTTC.

This clone came up a few times. The rearrangement uses TRBV19 and TRBJ2-4; D unclear. Germline assignment: CDR1 LNHDA and CDR2 SQIVND (reference sequence). The V gene lost 4 bases and the J gene lost 3 bases, with 13 bases spanning the gap. The length of the CDR3 is 15 residues. The CDR3 spells CASSNPGIYKNIQYF. The CDR3 coding sequence is TGTGCCAGTAGTAACCCTGGGATATACAAAAACATTCAGTACTTC.

The chain uses TRBV5-1 and TRBJ2-7; 9 bases line up with TRBD1. Per germline, CDR1 SGHRS and CDR2 YFSETQ. V was pared by 2 bases and J by 4 bases, with 10 bases of the junction left unmatched. The CDR3 has 16 residues. The CDR3 DNA sequence: TGCGCCAGCAGCTTAGAATCCGGGACAGGGATTTACGAGCAGTACTTC. This codes for CASSLESGTGIYEQYF. Together with reference TRBV5-1 and TRBJ2-7, the CDR3 gives the full variable domain: KAGVTQTPRYLIKTRGQQVTLSCSPISGHRSVSWYQQTPGQGLQFLFEYFSETQRNKGNFPGRFSGRQFSNSRSEMNVSTLELGDSALYLCASSLESGTGIYEQYFGPGTRLTVT.

The J gene is TRBJ1-4, the V gene TRBV15; TRBD1 aligns across 7 bases. The CDR3 is 15 amino acids. The J segment lost 8 bases and the V segment lost 1 base, leaving 7 bases of the junction unmatched. Germline CDR1 reads LNHNV; CDR2 reads YYDKDF (reference sequence). This chain's CDR3 is CATSRGGGGGEKLFF. DNA of the CDR3: TGTGCCACCAGCAGAGGCGGAGGGGGCGGGGAAAAACTGTTTTTT.

This chain uses TRBV6-5 with TRBJ2-7; 8 bases align to TRBD2. After removal of 5 bases from V and 3 bases from J, the junction contained 6 bases not matched to a gene. Germline CDR1 reads MNHEY; CDR2 reads SVGAGI. The CDR3 has 14 amino acids. The CDR3 loop is CASSPAGEVYEQYF. The CDR3 nucleotides read TGTGCCAGCAGTCCAGCGGGAGAAGTCTACGAGCAGTACTTC.

The V call is TRBV19, the J call TRBJ1-5; D remains ambiguous. This CDR3 has 16 residues. Germline-derived CDR1 and CDR2 are LNHDA and SQIVND (reference sequence). V was shortened by 1 base and J by 0 bases, with 10 bases between the two germline ends. The CDR3 reads CASSIGSGTSNQPQHF. The CDR3 DNA is TGTGCCAGTAGTATAGGGTCGGGCACTAGCAATCAGCCCCAGCATTTT.

The chain uses TRBV19 and TRBJ2-7; 9 bases map to TRBD2. The CDR3 is 15 residues long. Germline V gene lookup returns CDR1 LNHDA and CDR2 SQIVND (reference sequence). J lost 4 bases, V lost 5 bases, and 9 bases had no gene match. The chain's CDR3 is CASSYSSGIRYEQYF. The CDR3 DNA follows: TGTGCCAGTAGTTACTCTAGCGGGATTCGGTACGAGCAGTACTTC. Full variable domain (rest looked up from reference TRBV19 and TRBJ2-7): DGGITQSPKYLFRKEGQNVTLSCEQNLNHDAMYWYRQDPGQGLRLIYYSQIVNDFQKGDIAEGYSVSREKKESFPLTVTSAQKNPTAFYLCASSYSSGIRYEQYFGPGTRLTVT.

The V gene is TRBV9, the J gene TRBJ2-5; D is tentatively TRBD1 or TRBD2 (6 bases each). The CDR3 totals 15 residues. Deletions cut 0 bases from V and 4 bases from J, with 13 bases between. Germline lookup yields CDR1 SGDLS and CDR2 YYNGEE. The CDR3 nucleotides read TGTGCCAGCAGCGTAGCTGGGGGGCCGGCAGAGACCCAGTACTTC. Its translation is CASSVAGGPAETQYF.

The rearrangement joins TRBV5-8 to TRBJ1-1; D is unclear. There are 13 residues in the CDR3. Germline CDR1 is SGHTS and CDR2 is YDEGEE. Trimming removed 2 bases from V and 1 base from J, with 6 bases in between. The CDR3 DNA reads TGTGCCAGCAGCTTTTCTCCGAACACTGAAGCTTTCTTT. Its translation: CASSFSPNTEAFF.

The chain links TRBV10-3 to TRBJ2-2; tentatively, D is TRBD2 (6 bases). The CDR3 covers 16 residues. The germline gives CDR1 ENHRY, CDR2 SYGVKD. V was shortened by 3 bases and J by 3 bases, with 14 bases between the two germline ends. CDR3 nucleotide sequence: TGTGCCATCAGTGAATGGAGGGATTTGGACACCGGGGAGCTGTTTTTT. Amino acids: CAISEWRDLDTGELFF.

The chain employs TRBV28 and TRBJ2-7, with D tentatively TRBD2 (6 bases). This CDR3 contains 14 residues. CDR1 and CDR2 (germline): MDHEN, SYDVKM. V gave up 3 bases and J gave up 2 bases, with 11 bases separating them. CDR3 in DNA: TGTGCCAGCAGTTTGCGGGACGGAACCTACGAGCAGTACTTC. It encodes CASSLRDGTYEQYF. Full variable domain (remainder filled in from reference TRBV28 and TRBJ2-7): DVKVTQSSRYLVKRTGEKVFLECVQDMDHENMFWYRQDPGLGLRLIYFSYDVKMKEKGDIPEGYSVSREKKERFSLILESASTNQTSMYLCASSLRDGTYEQYFGPGTRLTVT.

The V call is TRBV30, the J call TRBJ2-5; D is perhaps TRBD2 (5 bases). The CDR3 has 16 residues. Trimming left V 3 bases short and J 1 base short, with 18 bases between. The germline V gene has CDR1 GTSNPN and CDR2 SVGIG (reference sequence). The CDR3 region has the DNA TGTGCCTGGAGCCGACTCGACCGGACTCCCCAAGAGACCCAGTACTTC. Translated: CAWSRLDRTPQETQYF.

This rearrangement joins TRBV9 to TRBJ2-1; a possible D gene is TRBD2 (5 bases). The CDR3 covers 15 residues. V lost 0 bases to trimming and J lost 8 bases, with 15 bases between them. CDR1 SGDLS and CDR2 YYNGEE come from the germline V gene. The CDR3 nucleotides read TGTGCCAGCAGCGTAGGCAGCGGCTTAGGGTATGAGCAGTTCTTC. This encodes CASSVGSGLGYEQFF.

The chain employs TRBV13 and TRBJ2-3; 10 bases agree with TRBD2. The germline V gene has CDR1 PRHDT and CDR2 FYEKMQ (reference sequence). The CDR3 is 17 amino acids. With V trimmed by 5 bases and J by 3 bases, 11 bases remained unmatched. The CDR3 bases are TGTGCCAGCAGCCCGACGCCCCTAGCGGGAGTAACAGATACGCAGTATTTT. This gives the protein CASSPTPLAGVTDTQYF.